Shown below are 3 T cell receptor beta chains from a single sample sequenced in a study of beta chain features in type 1 diabetes. The study, taken as a whole, reports: When Type 1 diabetes patients were examined, their TCRB CDR3s proved moderately but significantly shorter in all four CD4+ subsets.

Expressed TCRB transcripts were sequenced after all isolated RNA was converted to cDNA. Clones were sequenced by immunoSEQ multiplex PCR, and TCRdb holds only the in-frame ones, with some missing. The sample carries 300,000 to 400,000 clones, roughly 13% recorded once. Their antigens remain unidentified. Sequences were obtained from naive CD4+ T cells from blood. The receptor set was obtained from a woman younger than 30 with type 1 diabetes.

The chain combines TRBV25-1 with TRBJ2-1; 12 bases are a match to TRBD2. The CDR3 runs to 15 residues. The germline V gene has CDR1 MGHDK and CDR2 SYGVNS. The V segment lost 1 base and the J segment 9 bases; nucleotides outside the gene matches: 4. CDR3 loop: CASSEFWGLAGEQFF. CDR3 in DNA: TGTGCCAGCAGTGAATTTTGGGGACTAGCGGGTGAGCAGTTCTTC.

The chain recombines TRBV4-1 with TRBJ2-1; 8 bases are a match to TRBD2. CDR1 is MGHRA and CDR2 is YSYEKL in the germline V gene. CDR3 size: 17 residues. V lost 4 bases, J lost 6 bases, and 14 bases stayed unmatched. CDR3 nucleotides: TGCGCCAGCAGCCCTAACAGGTGGCGGGAGGACCCCAATGAGCAGTTCTTC. The encoded protein is CASSPNRWREDPNEQFF.

This chain joins TRBV28 and TRBJ1-1; TRBD1 matches 7 bases. The CDR3 runs to 12 residues. V shed 5 bases and J 9 bases; nucleotides not matched to a gene: 6. Germline CDR1 reads MDHEN; CDR2 reads SYDVKM. Here the CDR3 DNA reads TGTGCCAGCAGTGCCTGGGACAGAAAAGCTTTCTTT. Protein sequence: CASSAWDRKAFF.